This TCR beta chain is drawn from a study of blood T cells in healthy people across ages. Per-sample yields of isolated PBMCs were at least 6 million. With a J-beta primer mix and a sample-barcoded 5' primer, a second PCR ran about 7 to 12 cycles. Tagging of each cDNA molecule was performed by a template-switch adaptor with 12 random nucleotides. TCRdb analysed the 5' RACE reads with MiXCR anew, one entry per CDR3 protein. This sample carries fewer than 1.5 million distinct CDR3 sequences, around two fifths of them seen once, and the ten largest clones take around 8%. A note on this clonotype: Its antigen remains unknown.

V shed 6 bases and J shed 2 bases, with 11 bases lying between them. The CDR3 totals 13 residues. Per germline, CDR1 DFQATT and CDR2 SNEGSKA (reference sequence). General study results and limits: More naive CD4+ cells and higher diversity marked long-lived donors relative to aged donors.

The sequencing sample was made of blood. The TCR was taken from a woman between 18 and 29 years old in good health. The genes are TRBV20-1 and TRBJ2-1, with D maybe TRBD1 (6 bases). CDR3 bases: TGCAGTGCCGGGACAAAGACCTACAATGAGCAGTTCTTC. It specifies CSAGTKTYNEQFF.